The sequence of this T cell receptor beta chain was determined in a study of blood T cell repertoires in COVID-19. Study-level background: COVID-19 samples, acute and convalescent, were from the United States, Italy and Spain.

As processed by the authors: Researchers report that nucleated cell counts were estimated from reference gene primer amplification. The repertoire was sequenced with immunoSEQ multiplex PCR; TCRdb's copy has only in-frame clones and lacks some. That table furnishes V, J and clone size, whereas the DNA furnished D and trimming. Of about 110,000 clones listed, 65% to 80% were seen once; the top ten hold under 10%. The origin of this receptor is a woman aged 55-75 years with acute or convalescent COVID-19. The sequenced sample consisted of peripheral blood.

As DNA, the CDR3 is TGTGCCACCAGCGACAGGTACGGGGACTATGGCTACACCTTC. It translates to CATSDRYGDYGYTF. The V and J genes are TRBV24-1 and TRBJ1-2, with D possibly TRBD1 on 6 matching bases. Trimming took 7 bases from V and 3 from J, leaving 14 bases between them. The CDR3 is 14 residues long. CDR1 and CDR2 from the germline V gene are KGHDR and SFDVKD.